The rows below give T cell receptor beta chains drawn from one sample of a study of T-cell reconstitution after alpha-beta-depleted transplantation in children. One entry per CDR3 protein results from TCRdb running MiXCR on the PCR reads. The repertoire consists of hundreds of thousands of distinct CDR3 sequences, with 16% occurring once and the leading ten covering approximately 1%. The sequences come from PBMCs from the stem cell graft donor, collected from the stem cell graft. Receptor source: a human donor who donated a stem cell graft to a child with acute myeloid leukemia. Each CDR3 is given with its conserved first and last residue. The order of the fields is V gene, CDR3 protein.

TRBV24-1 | CATRKIGNQPQHF
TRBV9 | CASSLNPRTSGAGYNEQFF
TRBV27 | CASTKGQGHEKLFF
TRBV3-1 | CASSPMDWYRGQETQYF
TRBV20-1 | CSANPGQRGYTF
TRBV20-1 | CSAYRRTEQFF
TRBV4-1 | CATRGPNTGELFF
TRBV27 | CASSLLDRSEQYF
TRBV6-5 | CASSYRGRGHDQPQHF
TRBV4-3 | CASSQGGMGNTEAFF
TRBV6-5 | CASSYSTVSTEAFF
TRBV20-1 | CSARGGAGGPDYNEQFF
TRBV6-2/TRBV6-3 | CASTSGGSLTYEQYF
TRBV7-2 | CASRWETSTDTQYF
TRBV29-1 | CSVLVPYTITYEQYF
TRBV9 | CASSVASSHYEQYF
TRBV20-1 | CSARGRIGDTQYF
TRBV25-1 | CASSGKSWYNEQFF
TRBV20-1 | CSARDPSGETEAFF
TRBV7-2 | CASSLVVGGRDEQYF
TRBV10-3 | CAISDSRGEQYF
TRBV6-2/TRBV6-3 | CASSYYPGTGGTGELFF
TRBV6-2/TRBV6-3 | CASRLTTAGIMNTEAFF
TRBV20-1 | CSASRLAGTGELFF
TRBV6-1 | CASLAGLYNEQFF
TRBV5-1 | CASTGSGELFF
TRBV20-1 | CSASAEDSNTDTQYF
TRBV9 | CASSVGGSQPQHF
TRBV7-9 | CASSLSGGGLSYNEQFF
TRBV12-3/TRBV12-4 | CASRKMTGGFSEAFF
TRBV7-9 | CASSPRQRQETQYF
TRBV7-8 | CASSLTRVGSPLHF
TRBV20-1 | CSARWGQSTEAFF
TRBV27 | CASSLYSPRRSGGFYEQFF
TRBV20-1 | CSAREGSSYNSPLHF
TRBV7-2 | CASSLVASGTYNEQFF
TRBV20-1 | CSAIGQSDYGYTF
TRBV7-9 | CASSLDSHSTNEQFF
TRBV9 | CASSSPGLGGDTQYF
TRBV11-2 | CASSPGRASRGFRTLKNIQYF
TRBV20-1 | CSARVFLRRGAIGLAEAFF
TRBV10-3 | CAISGGGAYEQYF
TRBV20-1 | CSARDPLRGSTDTQYF